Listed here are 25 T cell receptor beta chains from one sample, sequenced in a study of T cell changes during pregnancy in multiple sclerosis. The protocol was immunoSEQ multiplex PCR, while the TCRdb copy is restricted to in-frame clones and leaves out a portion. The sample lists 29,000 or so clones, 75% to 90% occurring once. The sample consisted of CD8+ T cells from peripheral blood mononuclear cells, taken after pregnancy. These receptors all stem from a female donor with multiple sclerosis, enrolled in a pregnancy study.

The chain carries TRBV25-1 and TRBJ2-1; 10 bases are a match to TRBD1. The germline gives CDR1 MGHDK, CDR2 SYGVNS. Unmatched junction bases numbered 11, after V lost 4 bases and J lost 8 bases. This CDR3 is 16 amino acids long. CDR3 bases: TGTGCCAGCAGTGTACCGGGCGGGGACAGGGGCCATGAGCAGTTCTTC. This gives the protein CASSVPGGDRGHEQFF. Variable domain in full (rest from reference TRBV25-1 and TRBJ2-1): EADIYQTPRYLVIGTGKKITLECSQTMGHDKMYWYQQDPGMELHLIHYSYGVNSTEKGDLSSESTVSRIRTEHFPLTLESARPSHTSQYLCASSVPGGDRGHEQFFGPGTRLTVL.

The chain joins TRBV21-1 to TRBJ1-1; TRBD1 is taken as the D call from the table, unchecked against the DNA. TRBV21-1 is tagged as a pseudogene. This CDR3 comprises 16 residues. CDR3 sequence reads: CASSFGDSGRNTEAFF. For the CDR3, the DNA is TGTGCCAGCAGTTTTGGGGACAGTGGTCGGAACACTGAAGCTTTCTTT.

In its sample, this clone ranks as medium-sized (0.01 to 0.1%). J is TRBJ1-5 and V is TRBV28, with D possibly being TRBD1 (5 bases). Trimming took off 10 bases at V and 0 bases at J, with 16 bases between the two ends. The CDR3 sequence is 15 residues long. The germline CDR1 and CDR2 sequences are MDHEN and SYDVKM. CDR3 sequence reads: CATETGTYSNQPQHF. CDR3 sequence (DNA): TGTGCCACCGAAACAGGTACATATAGCAATCAGCCCCAGCATTTT.

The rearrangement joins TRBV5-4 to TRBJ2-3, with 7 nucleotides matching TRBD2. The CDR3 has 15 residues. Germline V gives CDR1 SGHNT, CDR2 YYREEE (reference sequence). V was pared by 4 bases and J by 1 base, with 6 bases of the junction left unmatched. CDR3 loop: CASSGGEARTDTQYF. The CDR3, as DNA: TGTGCCAGCAGCGGGGGGGAGGCCCGCACAGATACGCAGTATTTT.

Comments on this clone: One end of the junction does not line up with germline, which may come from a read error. CDR3: CASSLASGTGELFF. CDR3 sequence (DNA): TGTGCTAGCAGCTTGGCTAGCGGTACCGGGGAGCTGTTTTTT. The chain uses TRBV7-7 and TRBJ2-2; 7 bases agree with TRBD2. The CDR3 consists of 14 residues. Germline V lookup: CDR1 SSHAT, CDR2 FNYEAQ (reference sequence).

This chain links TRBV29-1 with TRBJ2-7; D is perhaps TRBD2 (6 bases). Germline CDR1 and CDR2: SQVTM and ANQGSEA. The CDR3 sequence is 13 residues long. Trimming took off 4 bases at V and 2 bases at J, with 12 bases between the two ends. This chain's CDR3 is CSVGDSGAYEQYF. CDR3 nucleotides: TGCAGCGTTGGTGATAGCGGAGCCTACGAGCAGTACTTC.

The CDR3 sequence: CASSQRQVDQPQHF. In DNA, the CDR3 is TGTGCCAGCAGCCAGAGACAGGTGGATCAGCCCCAGCATTTT. The rearrangement links TRBV4-2 to TRBJ1-5, with D tentatively TRBD1 (6 bases). This CDR3 is 14 amino acids long. V was cut by 3 bases and J by 5 bases, with 11 bases left in between. Germline V gives CDR1 LGHNA, CDR2 YNFKEQ.

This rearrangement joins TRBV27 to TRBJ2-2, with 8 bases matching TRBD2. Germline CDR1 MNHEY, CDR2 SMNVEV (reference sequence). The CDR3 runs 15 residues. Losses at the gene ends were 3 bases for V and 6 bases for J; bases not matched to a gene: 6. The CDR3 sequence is CASSFWREEPGELFF. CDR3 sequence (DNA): TGTGCCAGCAGTTTTTGGCGGGAGGAGCCCGGGGAGCTGTTTTTT.

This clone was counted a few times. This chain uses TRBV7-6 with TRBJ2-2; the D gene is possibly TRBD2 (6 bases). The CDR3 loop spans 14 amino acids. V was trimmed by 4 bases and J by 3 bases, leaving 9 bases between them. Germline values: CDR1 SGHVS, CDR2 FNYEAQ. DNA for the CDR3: TGTGCCAGCAGCTGGGACTCCTACACCGGGGAGCTGTTTTTT. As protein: CASSWDSYTGELFF.

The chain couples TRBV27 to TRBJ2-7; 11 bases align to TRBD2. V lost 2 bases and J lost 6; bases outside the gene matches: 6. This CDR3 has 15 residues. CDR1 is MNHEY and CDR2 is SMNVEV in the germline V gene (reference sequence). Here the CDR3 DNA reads TGTGCCAGCAGTTTAGTTAGCGGGAGGGCACGCGAGCAGTACTTC. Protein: CASSLVSGRAREQYF.

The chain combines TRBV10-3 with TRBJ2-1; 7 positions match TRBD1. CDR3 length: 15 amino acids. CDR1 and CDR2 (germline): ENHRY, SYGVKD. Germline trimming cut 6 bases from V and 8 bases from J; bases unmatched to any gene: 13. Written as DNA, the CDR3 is TGTGCCATCAGCCTTAAAGACAGACAGGGCGATGAGCAGTTCTTC. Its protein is CAISLKDRQGDEQFF.

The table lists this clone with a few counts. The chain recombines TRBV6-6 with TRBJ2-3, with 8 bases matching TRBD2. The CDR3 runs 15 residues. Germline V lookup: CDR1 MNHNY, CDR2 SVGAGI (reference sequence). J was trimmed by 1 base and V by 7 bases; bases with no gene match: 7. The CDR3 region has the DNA TGTGCCAGCACTCGGGGGGGCGACGGCACAGATACGCAGTATTTT. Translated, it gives CASTRGGDGTDTQYF.

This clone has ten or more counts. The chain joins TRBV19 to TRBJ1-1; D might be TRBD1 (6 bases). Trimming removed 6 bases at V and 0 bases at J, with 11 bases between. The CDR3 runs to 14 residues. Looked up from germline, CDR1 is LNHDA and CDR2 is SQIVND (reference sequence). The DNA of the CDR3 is TGTGCCAGTAGGTCCTACAGGGTGAACACTGAAGCTTTCTTT. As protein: CASRSYRVNTEAFF.

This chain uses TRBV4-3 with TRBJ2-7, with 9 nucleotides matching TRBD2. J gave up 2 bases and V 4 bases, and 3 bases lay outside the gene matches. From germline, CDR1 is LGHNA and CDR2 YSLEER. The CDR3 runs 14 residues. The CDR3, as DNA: TGCGCCAGCAGCCGGATAGCGGGAGCCTACGAGCAGTACTTC. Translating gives CASSRIAGAYEQYF.

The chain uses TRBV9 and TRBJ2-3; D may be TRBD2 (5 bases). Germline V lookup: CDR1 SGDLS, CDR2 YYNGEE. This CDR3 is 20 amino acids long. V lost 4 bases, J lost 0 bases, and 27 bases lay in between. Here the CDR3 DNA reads TGTGCCAGCAGCCTCCAACTGGGAGTTTCACCCCTATTAAGCACAGATACGCAGTATTTT. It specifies CASSLQLGVSPLLSTDTQYF.

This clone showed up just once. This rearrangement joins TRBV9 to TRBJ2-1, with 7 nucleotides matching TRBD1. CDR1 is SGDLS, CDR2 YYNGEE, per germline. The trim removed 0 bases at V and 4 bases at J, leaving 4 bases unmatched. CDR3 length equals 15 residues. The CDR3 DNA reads TGTGCCAGCAGCGTAGTAGGGGGCGGTTACAATGAGCAGTTCTTC. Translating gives CASSVVGGGYNEQFF.

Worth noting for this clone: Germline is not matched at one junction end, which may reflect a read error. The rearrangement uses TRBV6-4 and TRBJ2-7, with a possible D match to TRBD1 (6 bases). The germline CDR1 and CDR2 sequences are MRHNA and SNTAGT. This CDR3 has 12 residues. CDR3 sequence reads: CAISDPGEEQYF. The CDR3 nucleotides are TGTGCCATCAGTGATCCAGGGGAAGAGCAGTACTTC.

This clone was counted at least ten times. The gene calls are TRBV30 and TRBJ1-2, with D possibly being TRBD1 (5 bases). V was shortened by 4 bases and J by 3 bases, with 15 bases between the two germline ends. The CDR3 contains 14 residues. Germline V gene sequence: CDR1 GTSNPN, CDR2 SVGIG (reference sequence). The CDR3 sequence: CAWNPQGFDYGYTF. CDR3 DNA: TGTGCCTGGAATCCTCAGGGTTTTGACTATGGCTACACCTTC.

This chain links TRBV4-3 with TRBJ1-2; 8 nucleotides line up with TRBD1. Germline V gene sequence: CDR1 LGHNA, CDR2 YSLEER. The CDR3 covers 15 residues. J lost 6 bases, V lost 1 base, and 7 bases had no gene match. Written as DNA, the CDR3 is TGCGCCAGCAGCCAAGCTAGGGGGGACAGGAATGGCTACACCTTC. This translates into CASSQARGDRNGYTF.

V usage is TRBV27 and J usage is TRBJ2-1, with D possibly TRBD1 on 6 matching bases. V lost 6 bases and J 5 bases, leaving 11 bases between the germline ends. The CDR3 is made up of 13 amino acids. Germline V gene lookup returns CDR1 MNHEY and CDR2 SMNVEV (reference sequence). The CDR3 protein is CASSTDSNNEQFF. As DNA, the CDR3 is TGTGCCAGCAGCACGGACAGCAACAATGAGCAGTTCTTC.

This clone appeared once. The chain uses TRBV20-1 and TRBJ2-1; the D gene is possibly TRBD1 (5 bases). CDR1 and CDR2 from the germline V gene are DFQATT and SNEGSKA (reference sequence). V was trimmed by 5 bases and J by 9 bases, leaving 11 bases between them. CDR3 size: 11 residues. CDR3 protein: CSAGQAGEQFF. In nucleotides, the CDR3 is TGCAGTGCTGGACAAGCTGGTGAGCAGTTCTTC.

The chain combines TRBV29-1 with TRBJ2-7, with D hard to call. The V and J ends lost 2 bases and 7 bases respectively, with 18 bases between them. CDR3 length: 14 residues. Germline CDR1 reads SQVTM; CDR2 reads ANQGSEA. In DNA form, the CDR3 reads TGCAGCGTTGAACTCCCGGAGCTACGGTGGGAGCAGTACTTC. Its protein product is CSVELPELRWEQYF.

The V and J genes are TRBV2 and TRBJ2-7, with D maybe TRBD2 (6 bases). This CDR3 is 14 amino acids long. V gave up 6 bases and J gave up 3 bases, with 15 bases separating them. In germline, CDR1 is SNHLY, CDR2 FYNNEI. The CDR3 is CASSVVEGSYEQYF. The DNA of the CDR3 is TGTGCCAGCAGCGTGGTGGAGGGGAGCTACGAGCAGTACTTC. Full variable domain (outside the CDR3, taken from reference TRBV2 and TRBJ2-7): EPEVTQTPSHQVTQMGQEVILRCVPISNHLYFYWYRQILGQKVEFLVSFYNNEISEKSEIFDDQFSVERPDGSNFTLKIRSTKLEDSAMYFCASSVVEGSYEQYFGPGTRLTVT.

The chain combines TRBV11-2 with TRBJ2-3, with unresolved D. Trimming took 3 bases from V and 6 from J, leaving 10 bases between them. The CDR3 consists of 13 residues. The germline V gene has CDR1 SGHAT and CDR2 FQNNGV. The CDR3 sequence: CASSLVLEDTQYF. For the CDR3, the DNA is TGTGCCAGCAGCTTGGTGCTTGAGGATACGCAGTATTTT. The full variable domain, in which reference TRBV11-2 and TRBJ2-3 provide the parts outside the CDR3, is EAGVAQSPRYKIIEKRQSVAFWCNPISGHATLYWYQQILGQGPKLLIQFQNNGVVDDSQLPKDRFSAERLKGVDSTLKIQPAKLEDSAVYLCASSLVLEDTQYFGPGTRLTVL.

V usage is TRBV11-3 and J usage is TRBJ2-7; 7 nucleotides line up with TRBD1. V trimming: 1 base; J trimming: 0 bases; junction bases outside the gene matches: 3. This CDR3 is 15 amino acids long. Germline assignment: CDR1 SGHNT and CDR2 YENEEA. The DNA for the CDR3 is TGTGCCAGCAGCTTAGTGGGACAGAGCTCCTACGAGCAGTACTTC. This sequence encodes CASSLVGQSSYEQYF.